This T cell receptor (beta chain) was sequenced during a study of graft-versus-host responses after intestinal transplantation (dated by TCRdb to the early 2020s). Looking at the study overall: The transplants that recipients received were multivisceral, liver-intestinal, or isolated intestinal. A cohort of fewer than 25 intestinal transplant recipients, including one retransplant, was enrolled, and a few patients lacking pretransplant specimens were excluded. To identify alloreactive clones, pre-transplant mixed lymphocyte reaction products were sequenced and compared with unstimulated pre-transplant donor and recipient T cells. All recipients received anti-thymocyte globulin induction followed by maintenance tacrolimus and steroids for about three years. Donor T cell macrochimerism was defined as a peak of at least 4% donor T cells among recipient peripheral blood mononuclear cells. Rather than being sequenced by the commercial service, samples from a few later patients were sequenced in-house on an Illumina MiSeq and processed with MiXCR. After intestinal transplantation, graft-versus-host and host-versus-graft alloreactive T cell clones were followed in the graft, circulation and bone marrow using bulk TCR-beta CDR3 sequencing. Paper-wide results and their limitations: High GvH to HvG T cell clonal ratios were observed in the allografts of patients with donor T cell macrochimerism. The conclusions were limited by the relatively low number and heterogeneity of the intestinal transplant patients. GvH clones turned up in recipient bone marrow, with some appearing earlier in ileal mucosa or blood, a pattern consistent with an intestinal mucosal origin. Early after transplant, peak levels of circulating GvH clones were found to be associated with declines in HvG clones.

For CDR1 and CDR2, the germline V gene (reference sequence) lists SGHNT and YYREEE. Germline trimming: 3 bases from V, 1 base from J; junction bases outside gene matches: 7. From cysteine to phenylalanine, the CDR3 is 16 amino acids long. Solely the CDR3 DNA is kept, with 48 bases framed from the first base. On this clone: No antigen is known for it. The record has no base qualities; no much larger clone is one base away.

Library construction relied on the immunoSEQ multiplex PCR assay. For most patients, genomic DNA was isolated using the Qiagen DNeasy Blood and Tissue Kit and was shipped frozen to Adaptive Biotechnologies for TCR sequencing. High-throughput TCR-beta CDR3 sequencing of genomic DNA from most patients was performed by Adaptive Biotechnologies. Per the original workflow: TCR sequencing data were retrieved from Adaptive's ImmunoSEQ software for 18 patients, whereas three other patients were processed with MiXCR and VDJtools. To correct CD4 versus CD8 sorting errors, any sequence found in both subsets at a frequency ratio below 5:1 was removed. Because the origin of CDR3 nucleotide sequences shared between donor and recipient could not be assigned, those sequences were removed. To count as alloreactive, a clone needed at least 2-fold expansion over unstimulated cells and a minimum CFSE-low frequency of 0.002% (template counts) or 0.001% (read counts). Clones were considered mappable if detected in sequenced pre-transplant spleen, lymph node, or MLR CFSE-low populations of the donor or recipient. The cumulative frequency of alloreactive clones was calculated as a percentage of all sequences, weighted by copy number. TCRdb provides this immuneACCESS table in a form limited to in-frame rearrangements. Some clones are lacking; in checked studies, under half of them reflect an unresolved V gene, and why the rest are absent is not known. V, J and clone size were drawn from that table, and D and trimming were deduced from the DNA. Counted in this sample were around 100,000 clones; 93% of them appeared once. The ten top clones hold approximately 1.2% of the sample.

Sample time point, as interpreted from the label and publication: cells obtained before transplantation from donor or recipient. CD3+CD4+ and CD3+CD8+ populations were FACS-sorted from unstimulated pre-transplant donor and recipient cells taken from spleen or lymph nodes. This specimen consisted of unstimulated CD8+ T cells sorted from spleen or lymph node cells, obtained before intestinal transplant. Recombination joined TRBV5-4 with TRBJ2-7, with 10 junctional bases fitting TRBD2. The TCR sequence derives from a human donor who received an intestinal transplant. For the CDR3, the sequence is CASSWLASGGSYEQYF. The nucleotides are TGTGCCAGCAGCTGGTTAGCTAGCGGGGGATCCTACGAGCAGTACTTC.